One sample yielded the 27 T cell receptor beta chains listed below, sequenced in a study of blood T cell repertoires in COVID-19 (dated by TCRdb to between 2020 and 2021). Preparation of the library involved the immunoSEQ multiplex PCR assay. TCRdb obtained this table from immuneACCESS and retained in-frame rearrangements with V and J assigned. These tables miss some clones; where compared with another copy, unresolved V genes account for less than half of the shortfall, and the remainder is unexplained. The sample table contains 70,000 to 100,000 clones; only one count was recorded for around 88% of them. The ten largest account for roughly 8.1% of the sample. What was sequenced was peripheral blood. The receptors come from a woman in her 70s with acute or convalescent COVID-19.

The chain employs TRBV5-1 and TRBJ2-5; 9 positions agree with TRBD2. CDR1 and CDR2 (germline): SGHRS, YFSETQ. The CDR3 runs to 14 residues. With 2 bases clipped from V and 3 bases from J, the junction kept 2 bases outside the gene matches. CDR3 nucleotides: TGCGCCAGCAGCTTACCTAGCGGGGAAGAGACCCAGTACTTC. Its translation: CASSLPSGEETQYF.

V gene TRBV7-6 combines with J gene TRBJ1-4; 8 positions match TRBD1. The CDR3 length is 15 residues. CDR1 is SGHVS, CDR2 FNYEAQ, per germline. V lost 5 bases to trimming and J lost 4 bases; unmatched junction nucleotides: 6. The CDR3 is CASSSGTGDNEKLFF. The CDR3 nucleotides are TGTGCCAGCAGCAGCGGGACAGGAGATAATGAAAAACTGTTTTTT.

The chain is built from TRBV27 and TRBJ2-7; 9 bases line up with TRBD1. This CDR3 has 15 residues. Germline CDR1 reads MNHEY; CDR2 reads SMNVEV (reference sequence). The junction had 8 bases not matched to a gene; V was cut back by 5 bases and J by 3 bases. CDR3 in DNA: TGTGCCAGCAGTCTATACCGGGACAGGGTCTACGAGCAGTACTTC. Residues: CASSLYRDRVYEQYF.

The chain recombines TRBV7-2 with TRBJ2-3; D unresolved. The ends were cut back, 4 bases at V and 1 base at J, with 12 bases in the middle. The CDR3 sequence is 15 residues long. Germline-derived CDR1 and CDR2 are SGHTA and FQGNSA. In DNA form, the CDR3 reads TGTGCCAGCAGCTCCCTAGATCGAGGCACAGATACGCAGTATTTT. This gives the protein CASSSLDRGTDTQYF.

The rearrangement uses TRBV2 and TRBJ1-3, with D unresolved. The V gene's germline CDR1 is SNHLY and CDR2 FYNNEI. The CDR3 covers 16 residues. V gave up 4 bases and J gave up 0 bases, with 13 bases separating them. The CDR3 DNA reads as TGTGCCAGCAGTGGGACTCCGGGGAACTCTGGAAACACCATATATTTT. This codes for CASSGTPGNSGNTIYF.

The genes are TRBV30 and TRBJ1-6; D call uncertain. Germline CDR1 reads GTSNPN; CDR2 reads SVGIG (reference sequence). The CDR3 spans 13 residues. V gave up 1 base and J gave up 10 bases, with 11 bases separating them. The CDR3 DNA reads as TGTGCCTGGAGTGATGTAGGGAGATCACCCCTCCACTTT. It specifies CAWSDVGRSPLHF. The variable domain in full, completed from reference TRBV30 and TRBJ1-6, reads SQTIHQWPATLVQPVGSPLSLECTVEGTSNPNLYWYRQAAGRGLQLLFYSVGIGQISSEVPQNLSASRPQDRQFILSSKKLLLSDSGFYLCAWSDVGRSPLHFGNGTRLTVT.

The rearrangement joins TRBV9 to TRBJ2-1; 14 nucleotides line up with TRBD2. V dropped 3 bases and J dropped 5; count of bases not matched to a gene: 4. The germline CDR1 and CDR2 sequences are SGDLS and YYNGEE. The CDR3 has 16 amino acids. The CDR3 protein is CASSGGLAGDHNEQFF. The DNA for the CDR3 is TGTGCCAGCAGCGGGGGACTAGCGGGAGATCACAATGAGCAGTTCTTC.

DNA of the CDR3: TGTGCCACCAGCAGAGATCTACTAGGCAGGTCTTCAGATACGCAGTATTTT. Translation gives CATSRDLLGRSSDTQYF. The chain recombines TRBV15 with TRBJ2-3, with D possibly matching TRBD2 (5 bases). This CDR3 has 17 residues. The V gene lost 0 bases and the J gene lost 4 bases, with 17 bases spanning the gap. Germline V gives CDR1 LNHNV, CDR2 YYDKDF (reference sequence).

This chain joins TRBV24-1 and TRBJ1-2; D ambiguous. The CDR3 sequence is 14 residues long. CDR1 KGHDR and CDR2 SFDVKD come from the germline V gene. The V end was cut by 4 bases, the J end by 6 bases, with 14 bases between. This CDR3 is CATSESRLTNGYTF. The CDR3 DNA follows: TGTGCCACCAGTGAATCGCGGCTAACTAATGGCTACACCTTC.

Only a few counts were recorded for this clone. The chain joins TRBV15 to TRBJ1-5, with D perhaps TRBD1 (6 bases). V shed 0 bases and J shed 3 bases, with 12 bases lying between them. The CDR3 has 16 residues. The germline CDR1 and CDR2 sequences are LNHNV and YYDKDF (reference sequence). This CDR3 reads CATSRDRGSYNQPQHF. Written as DNA, the CDR3 is TGTGCCACCAGCAGAGATAGGGGGAGTTACAATCAGCCCCAGCATTTT.

The J gene is TRBJ2-4, the V gene TRBV5-1; D perhaps matches TRBD1 (6 bases). The germline gives CDR1 SGHRS, CDR2 YFSETQ. CDR3 length: 13 residues. V lost 2 bases to trimming and J lost 8 bases, with 11 bases between them. This chain's CDR3 is CASSFTGSDIQYF. The CDR3 DNA reads TGCGCCAGCAGCTTTACAGGGTCGGACATTCAGTACTTC.

This chain connects TRBV5-1 to TRBJ1-1; D unclear. V was pared by 4 bases and J by 0 bases, with 10 bases between. The CDR3 spans 14 residues. Germline CDR1 reads SGHRS; CDR2 reads YFSETQ. CDR3 region: CASSPYLMNTEAFF. For the CDR3, the DNA is TGCGCCAGCAGCCCTTACTTGATGAACACTGAAGCTTTCTTT.

The V gene is TRBV2, the J gene TRBJ1-6, with 7 bases that match TRBD1. CDR1 is SNHLY and CDR2 is FYNNEI in the germline V gene. J gave up 10 bases and V 4 bases, and 7 bases lay outside the gene matches. The CDR3 is 14 residues long. The CDR3 region has the DNA TGTGCCAGCAGTGGGAGCAGGGGGGAGTCACCCCTCCACTTT. This encodes CASSGSRGESPLHF.

This sequence joins TRBV6-1 and TRBJ2-5; D is uncertain. The CDR3 runs 13 residues. Trimming cost V 0 bases and J 5 bases, with 7 bases left between them. Germline CDR1 MNHNS, CDR2 SASEGT. The CDR3 spells CASSEAKRETQYF. DNA for the CDR3: TGTGCCAGCAGTGAAGCAAAGCGTGAGACCCAGTACTTC.

The rearrangement links TRBV2 to TRBJ1-6; the match to TRBD1 covers 8 bases. V shed 7 bases, J shed 8 bases, and the junction held 4 bases outside the gene matches. Looked up from germline, CDR1 is SNHLY and CDR2 is FYNNEI. The CDR3 consists of 13 residues. The CDR3 DNA reads as TGTGCCAGCAAGGACAGGGAGGATTCACCCCTCCACTTT. Protein sequence: CASKDREDSPLHF. The whole variable domain, filled in from reference TRBV2 and TRBJ1-6, reads EPEVTQTPSHQVTQMGQEVILRCVPISNHLYFYWYRQILGQKVEFLVSFYNNEISEKSEIFDDQFSVERPDGSNFTLKIRSTKLEDSAMYFCASKDREDSPLHFGNGTRLTVT.

The V call is TRBV2, the J call TRBJ1-1; tentatively, D is TRBD1 (6 bases). V was shortened by 3 bases and J by 0 bases, with 11 bases between the two germline ends. CDR1 is SNHLY and CDR2 is FYNNEI in the germline V gene. This CDR3 is 15 amino acids long. The CDR3 DNA reads as TGTGCCAGCAGTGACTTTCAGGGGATGAACACTGAAGCTTTCTTT. Its translation: CASSDFQGMNTEAFF.

The chain is built from TRBV6-5 and TRBJ1-4, with TRBD1 identical over 9 bases. Germline CDR1 MNHEY, CDR2 SVGAGI. The CDR3 contains 15 residues. V was pared by 4 bases and J by 3 bases, with 3 bases of the junction left unmatched. CDR3 sequence (DNA): TGTGCCAGCAGTTTACAGGGGGCGTCTAATGAAAAACTGTTTTTT. Translating it yields CASSLQGASNEKLFF.

This clone occurred a few times. The chain combines TRBV7-9 with TRBJ2-3; 9 bases fit TRBD2. CDR3 length: 19 residues. Germline V lookup: CDR1 SEHNR, CDR2 FQNEAQ (reference sequence). Trimming took 1 base from V and 0 from J; bases not matched to a gene: 11. CDR3 nucleotides: TGTGCCAGCAGCTTAGAGGTTTTGGGAGCGGGGGGAAGCACAGATACGCAGTATTTT. It specifies CASSLEVLGAGGSTDTQYF.

The chain recombines TRBV30 with TRBJ2-4; D might be TRBD1 (5 bases). Trimming removed 4 bases from V and 6 bases from J, with 13 bases in between. Germline assignment: CDR1 GTSNPN and CDR2 SVGIG (reference sequence). This CDR3 region has 13 residues. CDR3 nucleotides: TGTGCCTGGAAAAGGCAGGGTGGAAACATTCAGTACTTC. This gives the protein CAWKRQGGNIQYF.

The V and J genes are TRBV19 and TRBJ2-4, with TRBD1 matching 7 bases. V lost 5 bases, J lost 3 bases, and 7 bases stayed unmatched. The germline gives CDR1 LNHDA, CDR2 SQIVND (reference sequence). The CDR3 consists of 15 residues. The CDR3 protein is CASSRTDRDKNIQYF. The CDR3 bases are TGTGCCAGTAGTCGCACCGACAGGGACAAAAACATTCAGTACTTC.

In this sample, this clone turned up a few times. This chain uses TRBV4-1 with TRBJ1-3; 9 bases fit TRBD1. Germline CDR1 MGHRA, CDR2 YSYEKL. The CDR3 has 17 amino acids. V lost 5 bases to trimming and J lost 0 bases; unmatched junction nucleotides: 8. The CDR3: CASSERDRVPSGNTIYF. The CDR3 nucleotides read TGCGCCAGCAGCGAAAGGGACAGGGTCCCCTCTGGAAACACCATATATTTT.

The chain employs TRBV5-1 and TRBJ2-1; D is possibly TRBD2 (7 bases). The germline V gene encodes CDR1 SGHRS and CDR2 YFSETQ. V was pared by 3 bases and J by 6 bases, with 22 bases between. This CDR3 comprises 17 residues. The CDR3 DNA reads TGCGCCAGCAGCTCGTCAGGGGAGGGAAACTGGGGCAATGAGCAGTTCTTC. It encodes CASSSSGEGNWGNEQFF.

The chain combines TRBV2 with TRBJ1-6; 9 nucleotides align to TRBD1. After removal of 9 bases from V and 8 bases from J, the junction contained 5 bases not matched to a gene. CDR1 is SNHLY and CDR2 is FYNNEI in the germline V gene. The CDR3 is 13 residues long. As DNA, the CDR3 is TGTGCCAGTTCGGGACAGGGAGATTCACCCCTCCACTTT. Translation gives CASSGQGDSPLHF.

The genes are TRBV15 and TRBJ2-7, with 10 bases aligning to TRBD1. Germline V gene lookup returns CDR1 LNHNV and CDR2 YYDKDF (reference sequence). The ends lost 1 base at V and 3 bases at J; junction bases unmatched: 3. This CDR3 has 15 residues. The CDR3 protein is CATSRAGTGVYEQYF. The CDR3 DNA reads TGTGCCACCAGCAGAGCCGGGACAGGGGTCTACGAGCAGTACTTC.

This chain links TRBV27 with TRBJ2-4; D possibly corresponds to TRBD1 (6 bases). The germline CDR1 and CDR2 sequences are MNHEY and SMNVEV (reference sequence). Trimming left V 5 bases short and J 4 bases short, with 12 bases between. The CDR3 totals 14 residues. CDR3 protein: CASSPRGIKNIQYF. The CDR3 DNA reads TGTGCCAGCAGTCCGAGGGGGATTAAAAACATTCAGTACTTC.

The gene calls are TRBV11-2 and TRBJ2-5; 7 bases match TRBD2. This CDR3 region has 16 residues. V was pared by 0 bases and J by 8 bases, with 12 bases of the junction left unmatched. The germline V gene encodes CDR1 SGHAT and CDR2 FQNNGV. CDR3 DNA: TGTGCCAGCAGCTTAGACTCAGCGGGATGGAAAGTAACCCAGTACTTC. Its translation is CASSLDSAGWKVTQYF.

This chain connects TRBV7-2 to TRBJ1-1, with a tentative D call TRBD1 (6 bases). The CDR3 has 18 residues. Deletions cut 3 bases from V and 0 bases from J, with 20 bases between. Germline V gene sequence: CDR1 SGHTA, CDR2 FQGNSA. The CDR3 nucleotides are TGTGCCAGCAGCTTGAGGACAGTCTCCCCAACCATGAACACTGAAGCTTTCTTT. It translates to CASSLRTVSPTMNTEAFF.